This TCR beta chain came from a study of tumor and adjacent non-tumor tissue in lung cancer. The CDR3 length is 15 residues. This sample's RNA came from whole unsorted tissue. TCRbeta libraries were built with three rounds of nested PCR, modified from ARM-PCR. One entry per CDR3 protein results from TCRdb running MiXCR on the multiplex PCR reads. The table records roughly 140,000 distinct CDR3 sequences, around two thirds of them present only once. In the case of this clonotype: The junction shows a germline mismatch at one end, possibly a read error.

The V and J genes are TRBV12-3 or TRBV12-4 and TRBJ2-1; D is possibly TRBD2 (6 bases). The TCR comes from a man aged 55 to 70 with small cell lung cancer. The sequenced material came from lung tumor tissue. CDR3 sequence: CVSSPASAPSNEQFF. DNA of the CDR3: TGTGTCAGCAGCCCCGCTAGCGCTCCCAGTAATGAGCAGTTCTTC.